This T cell receptor beta chain was sequenced for a study of T cells in Graves' hyperthyroidism and ophthalmopathy. V was clipped by 9 bases and J by 1 base, with 16 bases between them. The CDR3 loop spans 14 amino acids. CDR1 is SGHTS and CDR2 is YDEGEE in the germline V gene. From RNA transcripts, TCR beta CDR3 regions were amplified. Using the HTBI primer set, a first-round RT-PCR was run on the TCR CDR3. Each CDR3 protein gets one entry after TCRdb re-called the multiplex PCR reads with MiXCR. The sample shows about 530,000 distinct CDR3 sequences, 17% of them seen only once. The table lists this clonotype with many counts.

The sequenced sample consisted of blood. The TCR was taken from a woman aged 18-35 years with Graves' ophthalmopathy. The chain uses TRBV5-8 and TRBJ1-1; perhaps TRBD1 as D (5 bases). This chain's CDR3 is CATRGRRGNTEAFF. CDR3 in DNA: TGTGCCACGAGGGGCAGGCGCGGGAACACTGAAGCTTTCTTT.